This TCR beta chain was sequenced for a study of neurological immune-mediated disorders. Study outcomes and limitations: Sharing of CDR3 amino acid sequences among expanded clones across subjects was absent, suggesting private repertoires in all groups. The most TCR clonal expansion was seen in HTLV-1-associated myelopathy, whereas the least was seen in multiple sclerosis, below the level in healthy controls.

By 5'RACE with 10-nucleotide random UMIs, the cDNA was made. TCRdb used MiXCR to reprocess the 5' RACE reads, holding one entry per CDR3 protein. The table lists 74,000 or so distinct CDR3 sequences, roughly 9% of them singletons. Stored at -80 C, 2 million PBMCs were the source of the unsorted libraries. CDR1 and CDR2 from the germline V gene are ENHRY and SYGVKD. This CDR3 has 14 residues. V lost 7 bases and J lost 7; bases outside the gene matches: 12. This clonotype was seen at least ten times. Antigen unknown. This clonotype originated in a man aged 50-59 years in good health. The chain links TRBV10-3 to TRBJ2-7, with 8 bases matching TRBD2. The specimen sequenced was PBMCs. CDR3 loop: CAINSGGPSGEQYF. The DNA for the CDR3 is TGTGCCATCAACAGCGGGGGACCTTCGGGGGAGCAGTACTTC.